This T cell receptor beta chain originates from a study of OX40 agonist ivuxolimab in advanced cancers. J lost 3 bases, V lost 7 bases, and 4 bases had no gene match. The CDR3 covers 14 residues. CDR1 and CDR2 (germline): MDHEN, SYDVKM. Produced via immunoSEQ multiplex PCR; TCRdb's table is partial and in-frame only. Altogether around 66,000 clones are present, 80% to 95% being singletons, with the ten largest covering around 19%. The clonotype was recovered from an adult with an advanced solid tumor such as melanoma, head and neck, liver or kidney cancer. Sequences were derived from CD4+ or CD8+ T cells sorted from blood, sampled in a trial of the OX40 agonist ivuxolimab. The V gene is TRBV28, the J gene TRBJ2-2; 8 nucleotides align to TRBD1. CDR3: CASTPTGDTGELFF. The CDR3 DNA sequence: TGTGCCAGCACCCCGACAGGGGACACCGGGGAGCTGTTTTTT.